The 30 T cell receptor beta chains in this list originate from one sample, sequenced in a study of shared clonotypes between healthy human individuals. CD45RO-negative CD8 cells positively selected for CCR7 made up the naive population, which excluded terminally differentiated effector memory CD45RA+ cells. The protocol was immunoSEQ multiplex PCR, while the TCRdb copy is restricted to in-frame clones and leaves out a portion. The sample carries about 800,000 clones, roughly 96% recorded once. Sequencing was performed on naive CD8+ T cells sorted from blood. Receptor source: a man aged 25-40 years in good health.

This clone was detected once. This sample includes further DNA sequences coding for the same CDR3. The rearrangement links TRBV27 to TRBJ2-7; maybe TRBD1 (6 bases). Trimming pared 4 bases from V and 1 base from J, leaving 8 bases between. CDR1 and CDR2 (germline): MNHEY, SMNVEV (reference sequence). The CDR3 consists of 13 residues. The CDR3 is CASSYRVSYEQYF. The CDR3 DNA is TGTGCCAGCAGTTACAGGGTTTCCTACGAGCAGTACTTC.

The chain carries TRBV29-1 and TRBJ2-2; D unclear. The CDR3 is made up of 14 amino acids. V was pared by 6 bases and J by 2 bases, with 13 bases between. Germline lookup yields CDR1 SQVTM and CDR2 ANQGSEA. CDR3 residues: CSVSSTGNTGELFF. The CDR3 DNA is TGCAGCGTCTCGAGCACTGGAAACACCGGGGAGCTGTTTTTT.

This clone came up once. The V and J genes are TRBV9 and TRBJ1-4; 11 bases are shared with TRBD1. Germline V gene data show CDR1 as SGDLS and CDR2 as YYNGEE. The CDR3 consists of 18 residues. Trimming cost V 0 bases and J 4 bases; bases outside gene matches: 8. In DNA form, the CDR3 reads TGTGCCAGCAGCGTAGGAGGGACAGGGGGTCCTTATAATGAAAAACTGTTTTTT. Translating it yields CASSVGGTGGPYNEKLFF.

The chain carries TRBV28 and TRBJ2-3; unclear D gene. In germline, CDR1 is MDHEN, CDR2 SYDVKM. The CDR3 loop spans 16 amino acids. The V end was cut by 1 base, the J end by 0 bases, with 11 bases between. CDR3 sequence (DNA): TGTGCCAGCAGTTTATATGGGGTTTCTAGCACAGATACGCAGTATTTT. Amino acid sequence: CASSLYGVSSTDTQYF.

CDR3 nucleotides: TGCGCCAGCAGCCAGATACAGGGCCAGCCCCAGCATTTT. Protein product: CASSQIQGQPQHF. The V call is TRBV4-1, the J call TRBJ1-5, with D perhaps matching TRBD1 (6 bases). CDR1 MGHRA and CDR2 YSYEKL come from the germline V gene. Trimming left V 3 bases short and J 7 bases short, with 10 bases between. The CDR3 runs to 13 residues.

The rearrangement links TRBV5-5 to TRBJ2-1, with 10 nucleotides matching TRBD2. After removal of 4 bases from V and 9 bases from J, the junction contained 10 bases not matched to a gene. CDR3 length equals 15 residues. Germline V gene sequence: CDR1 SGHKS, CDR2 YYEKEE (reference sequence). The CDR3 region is CASSPGVAGGFEQFF. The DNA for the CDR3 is TGTGCCAGCAGCCCGGGGGTAGCGGGAGGATTTGAGCAGTTCTTC.

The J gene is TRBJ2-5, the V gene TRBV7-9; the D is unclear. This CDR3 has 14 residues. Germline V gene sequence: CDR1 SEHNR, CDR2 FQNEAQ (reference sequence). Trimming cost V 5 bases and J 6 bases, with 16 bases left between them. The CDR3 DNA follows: TGTGCCAGCAGCCCTCGCGGTGGTAATAAGACCCAGTACTTC. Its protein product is CASSPRGGNKTQYF.

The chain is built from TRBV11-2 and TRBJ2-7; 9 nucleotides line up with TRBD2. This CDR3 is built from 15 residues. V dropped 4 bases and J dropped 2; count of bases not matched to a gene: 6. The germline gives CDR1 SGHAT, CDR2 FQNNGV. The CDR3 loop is CASSSGASGAYEQYF. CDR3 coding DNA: TGTGCCAGCAGCTCTGGGGCTAGCGGGGCCTACGAGCAGTACTTC.

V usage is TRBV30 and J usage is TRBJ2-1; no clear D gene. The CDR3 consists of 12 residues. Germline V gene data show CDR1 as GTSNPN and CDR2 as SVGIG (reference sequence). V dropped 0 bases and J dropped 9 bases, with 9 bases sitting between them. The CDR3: CAWSVRDGEQFF. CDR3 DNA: TGTGCCTGGAGTGTACGAGACGGTGAGCAGTTCTTC.

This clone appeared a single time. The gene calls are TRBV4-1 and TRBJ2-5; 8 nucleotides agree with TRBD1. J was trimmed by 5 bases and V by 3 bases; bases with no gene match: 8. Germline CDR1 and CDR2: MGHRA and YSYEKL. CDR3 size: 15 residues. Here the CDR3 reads CASSQYDRGRETQYF. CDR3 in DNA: TGCGCCAGCAGCCAGTATGACAGGGGAAGGGAGACCCAGTACTTC.

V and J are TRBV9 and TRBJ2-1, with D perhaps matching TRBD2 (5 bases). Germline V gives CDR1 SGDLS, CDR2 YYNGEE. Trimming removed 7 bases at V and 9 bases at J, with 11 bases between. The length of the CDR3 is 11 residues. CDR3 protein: CASGSQAEQFF. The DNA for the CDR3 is TGTGCCAGCGGGAGCCAAGCTGAGCAGTTCTTC.

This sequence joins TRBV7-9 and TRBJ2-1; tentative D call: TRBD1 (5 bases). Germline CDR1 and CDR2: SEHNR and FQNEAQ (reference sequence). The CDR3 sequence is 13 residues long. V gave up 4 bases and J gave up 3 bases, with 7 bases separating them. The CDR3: CASSSDNYNEQFF. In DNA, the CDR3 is TGTGCCAGCAGCTCGGACAACTACAATGAGCAGTTCTTC.

CDR3 sequence reads: CASSFIGNTGELFF. CDR3 nucleotides: TGTGCCAGCAGTTTTATCGGGAACACCGGGGAGCTGTTTTTT. The chain employs TRBV6-5 and TRBJ2-2; no firm D call. The V gene's germline CDR1 is MNHEY and CDR2 SVGAGI. The V and J ends lost 4 bases and 1 base respectively, with 7 bases between them. The CDR3 covers 14 residues.

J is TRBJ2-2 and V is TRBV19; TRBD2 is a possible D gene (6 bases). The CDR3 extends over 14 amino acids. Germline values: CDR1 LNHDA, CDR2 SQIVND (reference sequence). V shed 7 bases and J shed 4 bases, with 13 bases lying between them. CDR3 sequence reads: CASNSLAFTGELFF. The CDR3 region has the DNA TGTGCCAGTAATTCGCTAGCGTTCACCGGGGAGCTGTTTTTT.

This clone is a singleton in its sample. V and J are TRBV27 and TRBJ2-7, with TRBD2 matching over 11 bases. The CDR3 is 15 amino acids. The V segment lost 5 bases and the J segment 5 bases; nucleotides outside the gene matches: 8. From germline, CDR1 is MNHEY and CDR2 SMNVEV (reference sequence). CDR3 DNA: TGTGCCAGCAGTGGAGAGCTAGCGGGAGGTAACGAGCAGTACTTC. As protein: CASSGELAGGNEQYF.

The DNA of the CDR3 is TGTGCCTGGAGTGTAGGGACATATCAAGCTTTCTTT. It codes for CAWSVGTYQAFF. The chain combines TRBV30 with TRBJ1-1; possible D gene TRBD1, 6 bases. This CDR3 spans 12 amino acids. From germline, CDR1 is GTSNPN and CDR2 SVGIG (reference sequence). Trimming cost V 0 bases and J 9 bases, with 11 bases left between them.

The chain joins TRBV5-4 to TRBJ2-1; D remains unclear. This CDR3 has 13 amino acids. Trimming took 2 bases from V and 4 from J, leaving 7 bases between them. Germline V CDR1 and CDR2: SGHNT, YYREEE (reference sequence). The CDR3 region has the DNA TGTGCCAGCAGCTTAGGTGGATACAATGAGCAGTTCTTC. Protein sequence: CASSLGGYNEQFF. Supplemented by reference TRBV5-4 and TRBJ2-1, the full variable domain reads ETGVTQSPTHLIKTRGQQVTLRCSSQSGHNTVSWYQQALGQGPQFIFQYYREEENGRGNFPPRFSGLQFPNYSSELNVNALELDDSALYLCASSLGGYNEQFFGPGTRLTVL.

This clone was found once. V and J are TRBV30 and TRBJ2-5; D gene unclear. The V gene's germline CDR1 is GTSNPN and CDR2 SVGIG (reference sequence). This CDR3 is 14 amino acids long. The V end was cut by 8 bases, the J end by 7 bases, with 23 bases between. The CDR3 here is CAAYFRESHPTQYF. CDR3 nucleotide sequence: TGTGCCGCATATTTCCGAGAAAGCCACCCGACCCAGTACTTC.

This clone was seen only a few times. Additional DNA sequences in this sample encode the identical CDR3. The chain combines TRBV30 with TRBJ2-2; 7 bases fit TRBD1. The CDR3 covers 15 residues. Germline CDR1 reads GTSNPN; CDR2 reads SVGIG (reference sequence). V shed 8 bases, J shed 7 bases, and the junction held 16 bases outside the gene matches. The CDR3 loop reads CAGPRYRGGHGELFF. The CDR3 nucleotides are TGTGCCGGCCCACGCTACAGGGGTGGGCACGGGGAGCTGTTTTTT.

DNA of the CDR3: TGTGCCAGCAGTTTCGGGGTAGATGGCTACACCTTC. It translates to CASSFGVDGYTF. The gene calls are TRBV28 and TRBJ1-2; the D is unclear. Trimming left V 3 bases short and J 6 bases short, with 8 bases between. Germline assignment: CDR1 MDHEN and CDR2 SYDVKM. The CDR3 consists of 12 residues.

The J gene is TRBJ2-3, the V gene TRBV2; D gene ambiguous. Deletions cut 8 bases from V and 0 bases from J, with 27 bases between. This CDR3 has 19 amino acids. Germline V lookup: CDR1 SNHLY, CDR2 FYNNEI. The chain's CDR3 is CASDPAPFSGKESTDTQYF. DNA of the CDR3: TGTGCCAGCGATCCCGCACCGTTTTCAGGAAAAGAGAGCACAGATACGCAGTATTTT.

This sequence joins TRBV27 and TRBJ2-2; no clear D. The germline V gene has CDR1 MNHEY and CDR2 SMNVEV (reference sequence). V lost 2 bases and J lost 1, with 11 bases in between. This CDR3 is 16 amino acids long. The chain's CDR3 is CASSLVLQRNTGELFF. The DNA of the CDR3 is TGTGCCAGCAGTTTAGTCCTCCAGCGGAACACCGGGGAGCTGTTTTTT.

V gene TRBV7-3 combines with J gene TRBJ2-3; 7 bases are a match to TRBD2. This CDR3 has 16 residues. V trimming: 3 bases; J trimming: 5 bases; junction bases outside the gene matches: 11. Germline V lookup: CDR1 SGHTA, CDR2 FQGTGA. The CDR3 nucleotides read TGTGCCAGCAGCTTTCCCGAGGGAGGGCTGGGAGATACGCAGTATTTT. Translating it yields CASSFPEGGLGDTQYF.

In DNA form, the CDR3 reads TGTGCCAGCAGCTTAGAGGGTGAAGCTTTCTTT. Its translation is CASSLEGEAFF. V usage is TRBV11-2 and J usage is TRBJ1-1; D not resolved. CDR1 is SGHAT, CDR2 FQNNGV, per germline. This CDR3 region has 11 residues. The V gene lost 0 bases and the J gene lost 7 bases, with 3 bases spanning the gap.

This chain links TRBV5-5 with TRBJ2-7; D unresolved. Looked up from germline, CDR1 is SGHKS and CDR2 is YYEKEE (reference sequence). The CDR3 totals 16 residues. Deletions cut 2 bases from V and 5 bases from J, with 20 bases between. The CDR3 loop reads CASSFFSRGAVDEQYF. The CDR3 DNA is TGTGCCAGCAGCTTTTTCTCCCGTGGAGCCGTCGACGAGCAGTACTTC.

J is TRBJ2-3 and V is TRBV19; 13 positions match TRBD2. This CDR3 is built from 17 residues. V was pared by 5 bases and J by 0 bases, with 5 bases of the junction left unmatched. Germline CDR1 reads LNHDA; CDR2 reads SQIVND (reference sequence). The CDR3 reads CASSLSGLAGSTDTQYF. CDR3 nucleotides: TGTGCCAGTAGTCTCTCGGGACTAGCGGGAAGCACAGATACGCAGTATTTT.

The CDR3, as DNA: TGCGCCAGCAGATTCGGGTCAGGAGCGAACACTGAAGCTTTCTTT. This sequence encodes CASRFGSGANTEAFF. The V call is TRBV5-1, the J call TRBJ1-1; no firm D call. V gave up 5 bases and J gave up 1 base, with 15 bases separating them. The germline V gene encodes CDR1 SGHRS and CDR2 YFSETQ. The CDR3 consists of 15 residues. Filled out from reference TRBV5-1 and TRBJ1-1, the complete variable domain reads KAGVTQTPRYLIKTRGQQVTLSCSPISGHRSVSWYQQTPGQGLQFLFEYFSETQRNKGNFPGRFSGRQFSNSRSEMNVSTLELGDSALYLCASRFGSGANTEAFFGQGTRLTVV.

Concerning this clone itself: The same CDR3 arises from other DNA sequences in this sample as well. CDR3: CASSDTGTNQPQHF. In DNA, the CDR3 is TGTGCCAGCAGCGATACAGGGACGAATCAGCCCCAGCATTTT. V gene TRBV9 combines with J gene TRBJ1-5; D may be TRBD1 (6 bases). CDR1 is SGDLS, CDR2 YYNGEE, per germline. CDR3 length: 14 residues. V lost 3 bases to trimming and J lost 4 bases, with 11 bases between them.

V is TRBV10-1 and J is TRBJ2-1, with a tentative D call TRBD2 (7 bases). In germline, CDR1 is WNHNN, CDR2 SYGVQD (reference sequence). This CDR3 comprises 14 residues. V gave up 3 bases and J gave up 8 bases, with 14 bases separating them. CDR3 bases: TGCGCCAGCAGTGACCCCTCGGGGGGCGATGAGCAGTTCTTC. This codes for CASSDPSGGDEQFF.

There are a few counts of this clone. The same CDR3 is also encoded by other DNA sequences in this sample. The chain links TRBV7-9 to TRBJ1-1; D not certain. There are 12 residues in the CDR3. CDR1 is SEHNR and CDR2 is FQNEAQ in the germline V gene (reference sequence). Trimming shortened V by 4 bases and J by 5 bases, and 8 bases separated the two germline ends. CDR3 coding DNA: TGTGCCAGCAGCTCTGGGCGGACTGAAGCTTTCTTT. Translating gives CASSSGRTEAFF.